A selection of T cell receptor beta chains follows, all from one sample in a study of blood T cells in healthy people across ages. TCRdb redid the calling of the 5' RACE reads with MiXCR, one entry per CDR3 protein. In the table there are about 1.5 million distinct CDR3 sequences, roughly two fifths of which are singletons. The source material was blood. The receptors here all came from a woman aged 18-29 years in good health. The CDR3 runs from the conserved cysteine through the conserved F or W. D genes are given only for firm matches. The size field is filled for only some rows; it gives once, few, many or a size class.

v_call,d_call,clone_size,cdr3_aa
TRBV3-1,TRBD2,few,CASSPGTSGFSGEQYF
TRBV29-1,TRBD1,NA,CSVGQGDGYTF
TRBV4-2,NA,few,CASSQPTELGADTQYF
TRBV6-2/TRBV6-3,NA,few,CASSPLRVSATNEKLFF
TRBV9,TRBD2,NA,CASSAGGITDPDTQYF
TRBV20-1,TRBD2,NA,CSAREPASGTLYEQYF
TRBV4-1,TRBD2,NA,CASSHGLAGSSYEQYF
TRBV7-9,NA,once,CASSLIATEHTEAFF
TRBV25-1,NA,NA,CASSAPYSPLHF
TRBV7-2,NA,NA,CTSRTRVITEAFF
TRBV5-1,NA,NA,CASSLEFDYGYTF
TRBV29-1,TRBD1,few,CSVKGQFNTEAFF
TRBV5-1,TRBD1,NA,CASRDRVGVINQPQHF
TRBV4-3,TRBD2,many,CASSQEAGADTQYF
TRBV12-3/TRBV12-4,TRBD2,NA,CASTVAGAGTDTQYF
TRBV4-1,NA,NA,CASSLNRLVGSDTQYF
TRBV28,NA,few,CASSSGGRGQETQYF
TRBV2,TRBD1,NA,CASSESRGSYNEQYF
TRBV6-5,NA,NA,CASSPTAVDYNSPLHF
TRBV7-2,NA,NA,CASSSLGGAGNQPQHF
TRBV7-2,NA,few,CASSLEARVYGYTF
TRBV6-2/TRBV6-3,TRBD2,few,CASINQGTSGAAGQYF
TRBV2,TRBD1,NA,CASKTGGASIYEQYF
TRBV28,NA,NA,CASSCAGNEKLFF
TRBV29-1,NA,NA,CSVFGGLANYGYTF
TRBV4-3,TRBD2,NA,CASSHRTSGGRNEQFF
TRBV20-1,NA,NA,CSASVGSSDEQFF
TRBV2,NA,NA,CASSDRLWGPDAFF
TRBV7-2,NA,NA,CASSLSGGGNTGELFF
TRBV12-3/TRBV12-4,TRBD2,few,CASSLDGGDEQYF
TRBV5-1,NA,NA,CASSVRDSRGELFF
TRBV7-9,NA,few,CASSPPEAGYGNIQYF
TRBV4-3,NA,NA,CASSQYYRGLEETQYF
TRBV5-1,TRBD2,NA,CASSLGSSSGRARSYNEQFF
TRBV20-1,NA,few,CSARDGWGTSGYTF
TRBV20-1,NA,NA,CSARDGAYEQFF
TRBV9,TRBD2,NA,CASSVGTSDTGELFF
TRBV4-1,NA,NA,CASSRAQGLYEQYF
TRBV27,TRBD1,few,CASSIGTGGNQPQHF
TRBV7-2,NA,few,CASSQDSSEIQYF
TRBV27,NA,few,CASSPYGRGSTDTQYF
TRBV12-3/TRBV12-4,NA,NA,CASSFSGFQETQYF
TRBV4-2,TRBD2,few,CASSQVSGSVLEQFF
TRBV7-8,TRBD2,NA,CASSTALSGRNNEQFF
TRBV6-1,TRBD1,NA,CASRAGTEIYEQYF
TRBV29-1,NA,few,CSFGRGQETQYF
TRBV12-3/TRBV12-4,NA,NA,CASTTATNEKLFF
TRBV10-3,NA,NA,CAIAGTDQETQYF
TRBV9,TRBD2,few,CASSGQRGAGNEQFF
TRBV2,NA,NA,CASGEGTPDTQYF
TRBV20-1,NA,NA,CSGGRRNQPQHF
TRBV20-1,NA,NA,CSADRRAVNEQFF
TRBV27,TRBD2,NA,CATGPGLHYEQYF
TRBV7-2,TRBD2,few,CASSLGLAWYEQFF
TRBV29-1,TRBD1,few,CSVEDRGRGDTEAFF
TRBV9,NA,NA,CASSPRLREEQYF